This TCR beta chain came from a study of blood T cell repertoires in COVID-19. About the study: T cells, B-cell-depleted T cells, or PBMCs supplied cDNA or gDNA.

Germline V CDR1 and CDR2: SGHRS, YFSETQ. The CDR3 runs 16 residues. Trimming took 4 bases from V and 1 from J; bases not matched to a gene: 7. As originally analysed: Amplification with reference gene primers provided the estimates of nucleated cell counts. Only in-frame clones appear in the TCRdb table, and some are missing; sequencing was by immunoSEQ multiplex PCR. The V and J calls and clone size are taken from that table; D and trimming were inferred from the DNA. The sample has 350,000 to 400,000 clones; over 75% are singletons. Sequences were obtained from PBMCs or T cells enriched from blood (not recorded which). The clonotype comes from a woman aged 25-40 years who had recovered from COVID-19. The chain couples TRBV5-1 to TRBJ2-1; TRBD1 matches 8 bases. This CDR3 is CASSLQGAISYNEQFF. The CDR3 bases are TGCGCCAGCAGCCTGCAGGGGGCTATATCCTACAATGAGCAGTTCTTC.